This is a list of T cell receptor beta chains from one sample in a study of cytomegalovirus exposure and HLA in healthy donors. Here immunoSEQ multiplex PCR was the method, and the copy in TCRdb shows in-frame clones only, minus some. There are about 130,000 clones in the sample; about 61% occur only once, and 2% to 3% lies in the top ten. The material sequenced was PBMCs. The origin of the receptors is a woman aged 40 to 50 in good health and CMV-seronegative. Each CDR3 is given with its conserved first and last residue. The order of the fields is CDR3 protein, clone size, V gene. The size field is filled for only some rows; it gives once, few, many or a size class.

CDR3 protein: CASRDFGSGNTIYF
clone size: -
V gene: TRBV19

CDR3 protein: CASSLEAGNTEAFF
clone size: few
V gene: TRBV5-6

CDR3 protein: CASSFGRGSYGYTF
clone size: -
V gene: TRBV11-1

CDR3 protein: CASSLLVGARTEAFF
clone size: -
V gene: TRBV5-6

CDR3 protein: CASSLQGAEETQYF
clone size: -
V gene: TRBV18

CDR3 protein: CSAGPLEEEFF
clone size: -
V gene: TRBV20-1

CDR3 protein: CASSAGSRYEQYF
clone size: few
V gene: TRBV2

CDR3 protein: CASSLGTGGGGTQYF
clone size: -
V gene: TRBV7-2

CDR3 protein: CASSGTGTGNTIYF
clone size: -
V gene: TRBV2

CDR3 protein: CASSLSGRVLAGPFGEQYF
clone size: -
V gene: TRBV27

CDR3 protein: CASIEIFTDTQYF
clone size: once
V gene: TRBV6-1

CDR3 protein: CASSPGETQYF
clone size: few
V gene: TRBV19

CDR3 protein: CASSPGDSAYEQYF
clone size: -
V gene: TRBV18

CDR3 protein: CASSQYPPQAAGAKNTEAFF
clone size: few
V gene: TRBV4-1